This T cell receptor beta chain was identified during a study of response to subunit inactivated influenza vaccine. Findings and limits, study-wide: That few new T cells are recruited by each seasonal influenza vaccination was the authors' suggestion.

MiXCR, run by TCRdb on the RT-PCR reads, gives a single entry per CDR3 protein. The top ten hold 9.5% to 13% of the sample, which has 650,000 to 700,000 distinct CDR3 sequences, approximately 15% seen once. For this clonotype: Its specificity is unknown.

V shed 2 bases and J shed 0 bases, with 11 bases lying between them. CDR1 SGHDT and CDR2 YYEEEE come from the germline V gene. The CDR3 totals 15 residues. This chain links TRBV5-6 with TRBJ1-1, with no clear D. The sequence derives from a man between 45 and 60 years old who received an inactivated influenza vaccine. Sequenced here: PBMCs from blood, sampled approximately 13 days after vaccination. The CDR3 here is CASSFDILMNTEAFF. The DNA of the CDR3 is TGTGCCAGCAGCTTTGACATACTAATGAACACTGAAGCTTTCTTT.